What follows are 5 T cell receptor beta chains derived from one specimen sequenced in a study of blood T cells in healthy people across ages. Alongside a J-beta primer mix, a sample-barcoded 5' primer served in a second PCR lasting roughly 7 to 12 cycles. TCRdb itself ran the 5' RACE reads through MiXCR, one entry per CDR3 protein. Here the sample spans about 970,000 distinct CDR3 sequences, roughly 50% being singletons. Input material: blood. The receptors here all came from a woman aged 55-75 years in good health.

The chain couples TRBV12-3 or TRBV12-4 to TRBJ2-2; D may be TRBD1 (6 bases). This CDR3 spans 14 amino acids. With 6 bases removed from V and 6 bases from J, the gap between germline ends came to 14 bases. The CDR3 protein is CASRLTRTAGELFF. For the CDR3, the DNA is TGTGCCAGCAGGTTGACCCGGACAGCCGGGGAGCTGTTTTTT.

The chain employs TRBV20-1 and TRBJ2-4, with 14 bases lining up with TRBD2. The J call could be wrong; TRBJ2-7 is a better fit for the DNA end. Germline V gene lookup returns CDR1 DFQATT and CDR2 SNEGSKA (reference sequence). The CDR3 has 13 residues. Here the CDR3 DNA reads TGCAGTGCTGGGACTAGCGGGAGACCCGAGCAGTACTTC. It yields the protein CSAGTSGRPEQYF.

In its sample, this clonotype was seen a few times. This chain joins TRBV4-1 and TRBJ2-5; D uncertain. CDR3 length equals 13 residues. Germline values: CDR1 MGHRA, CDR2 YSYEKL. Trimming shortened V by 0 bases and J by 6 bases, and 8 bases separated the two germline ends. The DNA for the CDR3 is TGCGCCAGCAGCCAAGATTCAGGCCAGACCCAGTACTTC. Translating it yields CASSQDSGQTQYF.

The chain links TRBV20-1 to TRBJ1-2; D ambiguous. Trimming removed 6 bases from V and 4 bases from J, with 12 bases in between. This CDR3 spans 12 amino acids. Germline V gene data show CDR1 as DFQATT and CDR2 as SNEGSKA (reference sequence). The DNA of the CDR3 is TGCAGTGCCGCGGTCGGGGTCTATGGCTACACCTTC. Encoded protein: CSAAVGVYGYTF.

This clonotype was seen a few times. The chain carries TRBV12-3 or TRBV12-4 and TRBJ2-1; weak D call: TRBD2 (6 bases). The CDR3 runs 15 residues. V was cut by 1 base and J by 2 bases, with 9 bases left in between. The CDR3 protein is CASSLVGLTYNEQFF. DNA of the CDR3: TGTGCCAGCAGTTTAGTGGGACTCACCTACAATGAGCAGTTCTTC.